This T cell receptor beta chain was recorded in a study of OX40 agonist ivuxolimab in advanced cancers. This CDR3 contains 13 residues. Looked up from germline, CDR1 is MNHNS and CDR2 is SASEGT. Trimming removed 6 bases from V and 5 bases from J; junction bases left unmatched: 6. Data came from immunoSEQ multiplex PCR; TCRdb stores just in-frame clones and leaves some out. In the table there are roughly 86,000 clones, around nine tenths of which are singletons. This receptor was obtained from an adult with an advanced solid tumor such as melanoma, head and neck, liver or kidney cancer. Sample: CD4+ or CD8+ T cells sorted from blood, taken in a trial of the OX40 agonist ivuxolimab. The genes are TRBV6-1 and TRBJ1-2, with 7 bases identical to TRBD1. CDR3 sequence reads: CASRAGTVYGYTF. DNA for the CDR3: TGTGCCAGCAGAGCCGGGACAGTTTATGGCTACACCTTC.